The rows below give T cell receptor beta chains drawn from one sample of a study of CD8 T cells in Susac syndrome. TCRdb re-called the immunoSEQ multiplex PCR reads with MiXCR, one entry per CDR3 protein. The table shows 80,000 to 95,000 distinct CDR3 sequences, with approximately 95% occurring only once. The sample was CD8+ T cells from PBMCs. These receptors were taken from a human donor with Susac syndrome. Each CDR3 is given with its conserved first and last residue. D genes are given only for firm matches. Clone size is not always given. Where it is, it says once, few, many or a class for expanded clones.

TRBV9	TRBJ2-6	-	TRBD1	CASGQGISGANVLTF	TGTGCCAGCGGACAGGGAATCTCTGGGGCCAACGTCCTGACTTTC
TRBV24-1	TRBJ2-2	-	TRBD2	CATRASGSNTGELFF	TGTGCCACCAGGGCTAGCGGGTCGAACACCGGGGAGCTGTTTTTT
TRBV6-2/TRBV6-3	TRBJ2-6	few	-	CASSYRGHTLRSGANVLTF	TGTGCCAGCAGTTACAGAGGTCACACCTTACGCTCTGGGGCCAACGTCCTGACTTTC
TRBV20-1	TRBJ2-5	-	-	CSAREETQYF	TGCAGTGCTAGAGAGGAGACCCAGTACTTC
TRBV30	TRBJ2-1	-	-	CAWSSGRGRNEQFF	TGTGCCTGGAGTTCGGGCAGGGGGAGGAATGAGCAGTTCTTC
TRBV7-7	TRBJ2-1	-	TRBD1	CASSLVTGGSDNEQFF	TGTGCTAGCAGCTTAGTAACAGGGGGGAGTGACAATGAGCAGTTCTTC
TRBV2	TRBJ1-4	-	-	CASSVGQDFVFF	TGTGCCAGCAGCGTAGGACAAGACTTTGTGTTTTTT
TRBV5-4	TRBJ1-1	-	-	CASSFTVNTEAFF	TGTGCCAGCAGCTTTACAGTGAACACTGAAGCTTTCTTT
TRBV28	TRBJ2-5	-	-	CASRPPGDRETQYF	TGTGCCAGCAGGCCCCCAGGGGATCGAGAGACCCAGTACTTC
TRBV6-5	TRBJ2-5	-	-	CASRNGPGTKETQYF	TGTGCCAGCAGGAACGGGCCCGGGACGAAAGAGACCCAGTACTTC
TRBV19	TRBJ1-1	-	-	CASSAYSGGNTEAFF	TGTGCCAGTAGTGCCTACAGCGGAGGGAACACTGAAGCTTTCTTT
TRBV24-1	TRBJ2-1	-	TRBD2	CATSLGAGKNEQFF	TGTGCCACCAGTTTAGGAGCGGGGAAAAATGAGCAGTTCTTC
TRBV5-4	TRBJ1-2	once	TRBD1	CASSLEEGGGPVYGYTF	TGTGCCAGCAGCTTGGAGGAAGGGGGCGGTCCAGTCTATGGCTACACCTTC
TRBV6-5	TRBJ1-5	-	-	CASSEGRGNQPQHF	TGTGCCAGCAGCGAAGGGCGGGGAAATCAGCCCCAGCATTTT
TRBV7-8	TRBJ2-3	once	TRBD2	CASSFAVLAATSTDTQYF	TGTGCCAGCAGCTTCGCGGTACTAGCGGCTACTAGCACAGATACGCAGTATTTT
TRBV4-1	TRBJ2-1	once	TRBD2	CASSQDMSLARYNEQFF	TGCGCCAGCAGCCAAGATATGTCACTAGCGCGGTACAATGAGCAGTTCTTC
TRBV5-4	TRBJ2-3	-	-	CASSPTQIGTDTQYF	TGTGCCAGCAGCCCGACTCAGATCGGCACAGATACGCAGTATTTT
TRBV2	TRBJ2-5	-	-	CASSDGVAGQETQYF	TGTGCCAGCAGTGATGGGGTCGCGGGACAAGAGACCCAGTACTTC
TRBV7-8	TRBJ2-1	once	TRBD2	CASSQAGGSYNEQFF	TGTGCCAGCAGCCAAGCGGGAGGCTCCTACAATGAGCAGTTCTTC
TRBV15	TRBJ1-4	-	-	CATTGQQNEKLFF	TGTGCCACCACAGGACAGCAGAATGAAAAACTGTTTTTT
TRBV5-1	TRBJ2-7	-	-	CATRGGSSYEQYF	TGCGCCACCCGTGGGGGGAGTAGCTACGAGCAGTACTTC
TRBV4-2	TRBJ1-4	-	-	CASSPPGAGPNEKLFF	TGTGCCAGCAGCCCCCCGGGGGCAGGGCCTAATGAAAAACTGTTTTTT
TRBV30	TRBJ1-5	once	-	CAWSEQGDQPQHF	TGTGCCTGGAGTGAACAGGGAGATCAGCCCCAGCATTTT
TRBV11-2	TRBJ2-1	-	TRBD2	CASSHGLADNNEQFF	TGTGCCAGCAGCCATGGACTAGCGGATAACAATGAGCAGTTCTTC
TRBV28	TRBJ2-5	-	TRBD2	CASSLLWTSRGETQYF	TGTGCCAGCAGTTTATTGTGGACATCGCGGGGGGAGACCCAGTACTTC
TRBV4-1	TRBJ1-1	-	TRBD1	CASSQEGQGGTEAFF	TGCGCCAGCAGCCAAGAAGGACAGGGAGGCACTGAAGCTTTCTTT
TRBV29-1	TRBJ2-1	-	-	CSVIFLARTTGSEQFF	TGCAGCGTAATCTTCCTAGCCCGAACGACGGGTAGTGAGCAGTTCTTC
TRBV4-3	TRBJ1-1	-	-	CASSQDANSEAFF	TGCGCCAGCAGCCAAGACGCTAATTCGGAAGCTTTCTTT
TRBV5-4	TRBJ2-7	-	-	CASSSPHGTVSGPTYEQYF	TGTGCCAGCAGCTCCCCCCACGGGACGGTCAGTGGCCCAACCTACGAGCAGTACTTC
TRBV7-9	TRBJ2-3	-	-	CASRGEPPSTDTQYF	TGTGCCAGCAGGGGGGAGCCCCCTAGCACAGATACGCAGTATTTT
TRBV29-1	TRBJ2-4	-	TRBD1	CSVEDWVGQGADLAKNIQYF	TGCAGCGTTGAAGATTGGGTTGGGCAGGGGGCCGACCTAGCCAAAAACATTCAGTACTTC
TRBV23-1	TRBJ2-6	-	-	CASSQQCPVPGANVLTF	-
TRBV9	TRBJ2-7	-	TRBD2	CASSVDGGAYEQYF	TGTGCCAGCAGCGTAGACGGGGGGGCTTACGAGCAGTACTTC
TRBV7-9	TRBJ2-7	-	-	CASSLVVGYEQYF	TGTGCCAGCAGCTTAGTCGTTGGCTACGAGCAGTACTTC
TRBV7-9	TRBJ2-3	-	TRBD2	CASSLPLAGASTDTQYF	TGTGCCAGCAGCTTACCTCTAGCGGGGGCGAGCACAGATACGCAGTATTTT
TRBV5-1	TRBJ1-1	-	-	CASSGVISNTEAFF	TGCGCCAGCAGCGGGGTTATATCGAACACTGAAGCTTTCTTT
TRBV7-9	TRBJ1-2	once	-	CASSLTLINKDYGYTF	TGTGCCAGCAGCTTAACCCTCATAAATAAAGACTATGGCTACACCTTC
TRBV9	TRBJ2-6	-	-	CASRNEFSGANVLTF	TGTGCCAGCAGAAACGAGTTCTCTGGGGCCAACGTCCTGACTTTC
TRBV7-8	TRBJ1-6	-	-	CASSLDRVNSPLHF	TGTGCCAGCAGCTTAGACAGGGTCAATTCACCCCTCCACTTT
TRBV7-9	TRBJ2-6	-	TRBD2	CASSPTSGISGANVLTF	TGTGCCAGCAGCCCGACTAGCGGGATATCTGGGGCCAACGTCCTGACTTTC
TRBV19	TRBJ2-5	-	-	CASRMTGRETQYF	TGTGCCAGTAGGATGACCGGGAGAGAGACCCAGTACTTC